This section outlines one T cell receptor (beta chain) sequence together with its context. This clone was found a few times. Its antigen has not been determined. No much larger clonotype is one base removed from it; base qualities were not supplied. The sample belongs to a study of beta chain features in type 1 diabetes listed by TCRdb under 2018. About the investigation overall: Mean age, gender distribution, total cell number and subset yield did not differ between patients and healthy donors. Across all samples, some 100,000,000 sorted cells were examined, and cell number per subset correlated strongly with RNA yield. In the study, recently diagnosed type 1 diabetes patients and matched healthy donors were compared on the TCRB repertoires of their sorted circulating CD4+ T cell subsets. Whereas all 30 or so donors provided naive and central memory subsets, regulatory and stem cell-like memory subsets were isolated from just 8 patients and roughly 8 healthy donors.

The High Capacity cDNA Reverse Transcription Kit was used to reverse transcribe all of the isolated RNA, meaning that expressed TCRB transcripts were what got sequenced. Survey-depth immunoSEQ sequencing was performed on stem cell-like memory T cell samples, with an average of around 970,000 total reads per sample. After sorted cells were lysed in RLT buffer, RNA was extracted with DNase-treated RNeasy Micro or Mini kits, with the choice depending on cell number. To prevent cross-contamination, every cell subset was processed on its own, while patient and healthy donor samples were processed together. The immunoSEQ multiplex PCR was used to amplify TCRB sequences from cDNA, yielding 87-bp fragments that span the CDR3 region. Amplicons were sequenced on the Illumina HiSeq platform. The paper's data handling went like this. Synthetic template baselines were used to correct PCR bias computationally, reads within Hamming distance 2 were collapsed, and singletons that could not be merged were discarded. Reads were aligned against IMGT so that V, D and J genes, CDR3 length and insertions or deletions at six rearrangement sites could be assigned. Clonotype counts were normalized to sorted cell number within each subset before computing true diversity and Gini coefficients with the tcR R package. The overlap coefficient, calculated on TCRB nucleotide sequences, was used to measure repertoire sharing. Imported from immuneACCESS, the table was reduced by TCRdb to in-frame sequences with V and J called. These copies leave out some clones; in studies compared against another copy, an unresolved V gene accounts for under half, and the cause of the remainder is not known. Clonal size and the V and J genes are those of that table, whereas D and trimming came from the DNA. The sample includes about 47,000 clones, with approximately 44% observed a single time. More than 0.1% of the sample is taken by the ten largest.

The investigation overall reported the following: At VDJ recombination sites, patients with type 1 diabetes made fewer insertions and deleted more nucleotides, a pattern implying thymic rearrangement abnormalities. Because the HLA sub-analyses included only small numbers of individuals, any influence of HLA type on TCRB rearrangement was left unresolved. Naive, central memory and regulatory TCRB repertoires appeared to be more alike among patients than among healthy donors. Shorter templates might be favored by PCR, yet because patient and control samples were amplified and corrected together, any such skew would affect both groups equally. Sequencing cDNA rather than genomic DNA could over-represent highly expressing activated cells, although activation and CD3 levels did not differ between groups. Type 1 diabetes patients showed a moderate but significant shortening of TCRB CDR3 length in all four CD4+ subsets.

A single peripheral blood draw of around 0.11 L on average was collected from each donor into heparinised tubes. Using a panel that included CD45RO, CCR7, CD25, CD127, CD95 and CD27, naive, central memory, regulatory and stem cell-like memory CD4+ T cells were sorted on a BD FACSAria II. Every sorted population had a purity above 95%. PBMCs were separated immediately by Lymphoprep density gradient centrifugation and were stained directly, without being cultured. So that batch effects would be minimized, each experiment stained and sorted samples in pairs, pairing one healthy donor with one patient. Its CDR3 holds 12 amino acids, cysteine through phenylalanine. The DNA shown is the 36-base CDR3, in frame from base 1. The germline V gene sets CDR1 to MNHNS and CDR2 to SASEGT. Relative to germline, V is 10 bases shorter and J is 3 bases shorter, with 13 bases between their ends.

The chain uses TRBV6-1 and TRBJ2-7; the D segment could be TRBD1, given 6 matching bases. This sequence originates from a man aged 25 to 40 with type 1 diabetes. Sequencing was done on a sample of stem cell memory CD4+ T cells from blood. Per the publication, the cell subset or site label means: stem cell-like memory CD4+ T cells. The DNA is as follows: TGTGCCATTTCGGACAGCTTCTACGAGCAGTACTTC. Its coded protein is CAISDSFYEQYF.